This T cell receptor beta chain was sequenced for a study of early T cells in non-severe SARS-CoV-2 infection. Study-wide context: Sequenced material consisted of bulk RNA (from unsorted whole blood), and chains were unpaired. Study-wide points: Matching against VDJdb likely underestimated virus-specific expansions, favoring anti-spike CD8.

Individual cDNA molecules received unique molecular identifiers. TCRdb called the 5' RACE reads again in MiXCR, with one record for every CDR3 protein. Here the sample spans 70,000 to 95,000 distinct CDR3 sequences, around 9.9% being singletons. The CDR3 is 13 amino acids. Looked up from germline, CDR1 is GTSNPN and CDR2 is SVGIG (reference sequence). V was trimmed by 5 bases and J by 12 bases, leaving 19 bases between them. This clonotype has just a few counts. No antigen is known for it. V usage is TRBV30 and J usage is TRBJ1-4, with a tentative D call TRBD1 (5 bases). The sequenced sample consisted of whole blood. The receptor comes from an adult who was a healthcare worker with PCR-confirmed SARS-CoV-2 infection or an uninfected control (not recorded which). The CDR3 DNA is TGTGCCTGGGCGCCATCAGGGAGTAAACAACTGTTTTTT. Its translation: CAWAPSGSKQLFF.